These 18 T cell receptor beta chains share one sample of origin, sequenced in a study of blood T cell repertoires in COVID-19. The data were produced by immunoSEQ multiplex PCR, yet TCRdb's version contains in-frame clones alone and is incomplete. The sample includes approximately 150,000 clones, 70% to 85% of them seen just once. The sample comprised peripheral blood. Source of these receptors: a woman aged 45-65 years in a cohort sampled during active or convalescent COVID-19.

This chain links TRBV19 with TRBJ1-6, with 8 bases that match TRBD1. Germline V gene data show CDR1 as LNHDA and CDR2 as SQIVND (reference sequence). CDR3 size: 12 residues. The junction had 4 bases not matched to a gene; V was cut back by 9 bases and J by 9 bases. CDR3 bases: TGTGCCAGCGGGACAGGTAGTTCACCCCTCCACTTT. This translates into CASGTGSSPLHF. Using reference TRBV19 and TRBJ1-6 for the parts outside the CDR3, the full variable domain is DGGITQSPKYLFRKEGQNVTLSCEQNLNHDAMYWYRQDPGQGLRLIYYSQIVNDFQKGDIAEGYSVSREKKESFPLTVTSAQKNPTAFYLCASGTGSSPLHFGNGTRLTVT.

This clone has only a few counts. The chain joins TRBV30 to TRBJ2-7, with 10 bases lining up with TRBD2. This CDR3 contains 15 residues. Trimming cost V 0 bases and J 4 bases; bases outside gene matches: 6. The V gene's germline CDR1 is GTSNPN and CDR2 SVGIG (reference sequence). CDR3 DNA sequence: TGTGCCTGGAGTGTACTGGCTAGCGGGGGTTACGAGCAGTACTTC. Translating it yields CAWSVLASGGYEQYF.

The gene calls are TRBV7-6 and TRBJ2-3; 11 nucleotides line up with TRBD2. This CDR3 has 16 amino acids. The germline gives CDR1 SGHVS, CDR2 FNYEAQ. J gave up 1 base and V 5 bases, and 5 bases lay outside the gene matches. CDR3 sequence reads: CASSPWTSGRTDTQYF. CDR3 in DNA: TGTGCCAGCAGCCCGTGGACTAGCGGGCGCACAGATACGCAGTATTTT.

The chain couples TRBV19 to TRBJ1-2, with 11 bases identical to TRBD1. This CDR3 is 16 amino acids long. Looked up from germline, CDR1 is LNHDA and CDR2 is SQIVND (reference sequence). The ends lost 5 bases at V and 5 bases at J; junction bases unmatched: 10. CDR3 coding DNA: TGTGCCAGTAGTCGCAGCCGGGACAGGGGGTTTTATGGCTACACCTTC. It yields the protein CASSRSRDRGFYGYTF.

This chain joins TRBV6-6 and TRBJ1-1, with D possibly being TRBD1 (5 bases). The CDR3 is 12 amino acids. Per germline, CDR1 MNHNY and CDR2 SVGAGI (reference sequence). V was pared by 5 bases and J by 4 bases, with 8 bases between. The CDR3 DNA sequence: TGTGCCAGCAGTAGACAGCGCACTGAAGCTTTCTTT. Translating gives CASSRQRTEAFF.

CDR3 DNA sequence: TGTGCCACCAGTAGTTCGGGACAGGGGGTTGCAGATACGCAGTATTTT. Translation: CATSSSGQGVADTQYF. The rearrangement joins TRBV24-1 to TRBJ2-3, with 11 bases that match TRBD1. J was trimmed by 4 bases and V by 6 bases; bases with no gene match: 8. The CDR3 is made up of 16 amino acids. CDR1 KGHDR and CDR2 SFDVKD come from the germline V gene.

The genes are TRBV19 and TRBJ2-2; maybe TRBD2 (6 bases). V gave up 7 bases and J gave up 7 bases, with 16 bases separating them. The CDR3 has 14 residues. Germline values: CDR1 LNHDA, CDR2 SQIVND (reference sequence). CDR3 sequence: CASTRTTFGGELFF. The CDR3, as DNA: TGTGCCAGTACGAGGACTACCTTTGGCGGGGAGCTGTTTTTT.

The CDR3 DNA follows: TGTGCCAGCAGTCGAGACAGCAAGAACACTGAAGCTTTCTTT. It translates to CASSRDSKNTEAFF. The chain recombines TRBV2 with TRBJ1-1; perhaps TRBD1 as D (5 bases). From germline, CDR1 is SNHLY and CDR2 FYNNEI. CDR3 length: 14 amino acids. Trimming pared 5 bases from V and 1 base from J, leaving 11 bases between.

The chain links TRBV5-1 to TRBJ1-1; D is ambiguous. This CDR3 has 11 residues. V gave up 1 base and J gave up 7 bases, with 5 bases separating them. CDR1 is SGHRS, CDR2 YFSETQ, per germline. In DNA form, the CDR3 reads TGCGCCAGCAGCTTGCACAATGAAGCTTTCTTT. Encoded protein: CASSLHNEAFF.

The V and J genes are TRBV7-9 and TRBJ1-4; 11 bases align to TRBD1. Germline CDR1 reads SEHNR; CDR2 reads FQNEAQ (reference sequence). The CDR3 is 15 residues long. Trimming took 0 bases from V and 8 from J; bases not matched to a gene: 2. CDR3 amino acids: CASSLAGTGGEKLFF. CDR3 nucleotide sequence: TGTGCCAGCAGCTTAGCCGGGACAGGGGGAGAAAAACTGTTTTTT.

This chain uses TRBV11-2 with TRBJ2-7, with TRBD1 matching 7 bases. CDR1 is SGHAT, CDR2 FQNNGV, per germline. J lost 1 base, V lost 1 base, and 10 bases had no gene match. The length of the CDR3 is 17 residues. CDR3 sequence reads: CASSLVVSRTGSYEQYF. As DNA, the CDR3 is TGTGCCAGCAGCTTAGTGGTGTCAAGGACAGGTTCCTACGAGCAGTACTTC.

A single count supports this clone. The J gene is TRBJ1-4, the V gene TRBV5-8; 8 positions match TRBD1. Germline CDR1 and CDR2: SGHTS and YDEGEE. Trimming at V came to 2 bases and at J to 8 bases, leaving 8 bases not matched to a gene. CDR3 length: 15 amino acids. The CDR3 spells CASSLTGTGQEKLFF. The CDR3 DNA sequence: TGTGCCAGCAGCTTAACCGGGACAGGTCAAGAAAAACTGTTTTTT.

V gene TRBV4-3 combines with J gene TRBJ1-2; perhaps TRBD1 as D (6 bases). Germline CDR1 and CDR2: LGHNA and YSLEER. CDR3 length equals 15 residues. V was pared by 1 base and J by 4 bases, with 13 bases between. CDR3: CASSQVGTQVYGYTF. DNA of the CDR3: TGCGCCAGCAGCCAAGTCGGGACACAAGTCTATGGCTACACCTTC.

This chain uses TRBV2 with TRBJ1-1; D unclear. V was pared by 4 bases and J by 1 base, with 4 bases between. The CDR3 has 12 residues. Germline V lookup: CDR1 SNHLY, CDR2 FYNNEI. The CDR3 nucleotides read TGTGCCAGCAGTGTGCGGAACACTGAAGCTTTCTTT. Residues: CASSVRNTEAFF.

V is TRBV19 and J is TRBJ1-2, with 10 bases aligning to TRBD1. Trimming cost V 4 bases and J 6 bases; bases outside gene matches: 8. CDR3 size: 15 residues. Germline V gives CDR1 LNHDA, CDR2 SQIVND (reference sequence). CDR3 sequence: CASSNPGQGPHGYTF. The CDR3 DNA follows: TGTGCCAGTAGTAATCCGGGACAGGGGCCCCATGGCTACACCTTC.

The rearrangement uses TRBV2 and TRBJ1-5, with 10 bases fitting TRBD1. Germline loops: CDR1 SNHLY, CDR2 FYNNEI. J gave up 3 bases and V 7 bases, and 6 bases lay outside the gene matches. The CDR3 spans 15 residues. The chain's CDR3 is CASNRDRGPNQPQHF. As DNA, the CDR3 is TGTGCCAGCAATCGGGACAGGGGACCCAATCAGCCCCAGCATTTT.

The chain is built from TRBV4-3 and TRBJ1-2, with TRBD1 matching 9 bases. After removal of 1 base from V and 6 bases from J, the junction contained 3 bases not matched to a gene. The CDR3 spans 14 residues. The V gene's germline CDR1 is LGHNA and CDR2 YSLEER. CDR3 nucleotide sequence: TGCGCCAGCAGCCAAGTACAGGGGGCTAATGGCTACACCTTC. This translates into CASSQVQGANGYTF.

The chain joins TRBV29-1 to TRBJ1-4, with TRBD1 matching over 10 bases. In germline, CDR1 is SQVTM, CDR2 ANQGSEA. J was trimmed by 3 bases and V by 4 bases; bases with no gene match: 5. The length of the CDR3 is 15 residues. The CDR3 DNA follows: TGCAGCGTTGGGGACAGGGGACCAGCTAATGAAAAACTGTTTTTT. Amino acids: CSVGDRGPANEKLFF. Supplemented by reference TRBV29-1 and TRBJ1-4, the full variable domain reads SAVISQKPSRDICQRGTSLTIQCQVDSQVTMMFWYRQQPGQSLTLIATANQGSEATYESGFVIDKFPISRPNLTFSTLTVSNMSPEDSSIYLCSVGDRGPANEKLFFGSGTQLSVL.